These 28 T cell receptor beta chains were all obtained from the same sample, sequenced in a study of regulatory T cells in long-lasting Graves disease. Arm-PCR of CDR3 regions with iRepertoire HTBI primers generated TCR beta libraries. Using its own MiXCR run on the multiplex PCR reads, TCRdb lists one record per CDR3 protein. The table lists a few hundred thousand distinct CDR3 sequences, approximately 12% of them singletons. Documented time point: newly diagnosed GD, antithyroid drugs for less than 3 months. Making the TCR library involved RNA that had been extracted from PBMCs. This sample was also put to use in a study of T cells in Graves' hyperthyroidism and ophthalmopathy.

This sample comprised peripheral blood mononuclear cells (PBMCs), obtained at new diagnosis, from a patient treated with antithyroid drugs. These TCRs come from a man aged 25-45 years with Graves disease.

This clonotype was observed a few times. V usage is TRBV9 and J usage is TRBJ2-5; tentatively, D is TRBD1 (6 bases). The V and J ends lost 3 bases and 2 bases respectively, with 17 bases between them. CDR1 and CDR2 from the germline V gene are SGDLS and YYNGEE. CDR3 length: 16 residues. CDR3 in amino acids: CASSGGWDNFQETQYF. The CDR3, as DNA: TGTGCCAGCAGCGGGGGGTGGGACAATTTTCAAGAGACCCAGTACTTC.

The chain joins TRBV12-5 to TRBJ2-4; the D is unclear. In germline, CDR1 is LGHNT, CDR2 FRNRAP. This CDR3 contains 19 residues. Between the trimmed V and J ends, which lost 6 bases and 0 bases, there was a span of 24 bases. Written as DNA, the CDR3 is TGTGCTAGTGGCTCGGGCAGTAAAGGGTCCCTATTAGCCAAAAACATTCAGTACTTC. Its translation: CASGSGSKGSLLAKNIQYF. The complete variable domain, with remaining parts taken from reference TRBV12-5 and TRBJ2-4, reads DARVTQTPRHKVTEMGQEVTMRCQPILGHNTVFWYRQTMMQGLELLAYFRNRAPLDDSGMPKDRFSAEMPDATLATLKIQPSEPRDSAVYFCASGSGSKGSLLAKNIQYFGAGTRLSVL.

Worth noting for this clonotype: A far larger clone is off by one base, so a read error is likely. This rearrangement joins TRBV11-2 to TRBJ2-1, with 11 bases fitting TRBD2. This CDR3 region has 16 residues. The ends lost 5 bases at V and 4 bases at J; junction bases unmatched: 7. Per germline, CDR1 SGHAT and CDR2 FQNNGV. CDR3 sequence: CASSNPGLAAYNEQFF. CDR3 DNA sequence: TGTGCCAGCAGCAATCCGGGACTAGCGGCTTACAATGAGCAGTTCTTC.

This clonotype was detected ten times or more. The chain combines TRBV28 with TRBJ2-7, with TRBD1 matching 7 bases. V trimming: 8 bases; J trimming: 0 bases; junction bases outside the gene matches: 7. Germline-derived CDR1 and CDR2 are MDHEN and SYDVKM. The CDR3 spans 14 residues. This chain's CDR3 is CASRRQGRSYEQYF. In DNA, the CDR3 is TGTGCCAGCCGAAGACAGGGACGCTCCTACGAGCAGTACTTC.

This clonotype occurred many times. This rearrangement joins TRBV12-3 or TRBV12-4 to TRBJ2-1; a weak D match, TRBD2 (5 bases). Trimming took off 3 bases at V and 9 bases at J, with 9 bases between the two ends. This CDR3 has 12 amino acids. In nucleotides, the CDR3 is TGTGCCAGCAGTTTGGGTGGGAGTGAGCAGTTCTTC. It codes for CASSLGGSEQFF.

V and J are TRBV6-9 and TRBJ2-2; 9 bases agree with TRBD1. CDR1 is MNHGY, CDR2 SVAAGI, per germline. The CDR3 is made up of 18 amino acids. The trim removed 3 bases at V and 0 bases at J, leaving 8 bases unmatched. The CDR3 nucleotides are TGTGCCAGCAGTTACGGAGCCGGGACAGGGACGAACACCGGGGAGCTGTTTTTT. Translating gives CASSYGAGTGTNTGELFF.

This clonotype was seen more than once but under ten times. The chain is built from TRBV7-9 and TRBJ2-2, with 8 bases fitting TRBD1. J was trimmed by 6 bases and V by 9 bases; bases with no gene match: 6. CDR1 is SEHNR, CDR2 FQNEAQ, per germline (reference sequence). This CDR3 contains 13 residues. CDR3 region: CASSQGAPGELFF. CDR3 nucleotide sequence: TGTGCCAGTAGCCAGGGGGCCCCCGGGGAGCTGTTTTTT.

The chain joins TRBV12-3 or TRBV12-4 to TRBJ2-1; D might be TRBD2 (7 bases). The CDR3 is made up of 16 amino acids. The V gene lost 7 bases and the J gene lost 0 bases, with 16 bases spanning the gap. The CDR3 region has the DNA TGTGCCAGCATTCTGGGAGGGGGGAGCTCCTACAATGAGCAGTTCTTC. It specifies CASILGGGSSYNEQFF.

This clonotype occurred a few times. The CDR3 loop is CASSRAAREQFF. The CDR3 coding sequence is TGTGCCAGCAGCAGAGCGGCTAGGGAGCAGTTCTTC. The chain uses TRBV6-2 or TRBV6-3 and TRBJ2-5; D may be TRBD2 (5 bases). Gene TRBJ2-1 matches the end of the DNA better, so the J call may be wrong. This CDR3 region has 12 residues. Germline-derived CDR1 and CDR2 are MNHEY and SVGEGT.

This clonotype was recorded at least ten times. The gene calls are TRBV10-3 and TRBJ1-5; 7 nucleotides line up with TRBD1. This CDR3 spans 18 amino acids. Germline V gene lookup returns CDR1 ENHRY and CDR2 SYGVKD. The V segment lost 0 bases and the J segment 1 base; nucleotides outside the gene matches: 9. CDR3 loop: CAISESNRGAGSNQPQHF. The CDR3 coding sequence is TGTGCCATCAGTGAGTCGAACAGGGGAGCGGGGAGCAATCAGCCCCAGCATTTT.

This clonotype was seen repeatedly, ten times or more. The CDR3 region is CASSEPPSSGSYEQYF. The CDR3 region has the DNA TGTGCCAGCAGCGAACCACCCTCCAGCGGGAGTTACGAGCAGTACTTC. V gene TRBV11-2 combines with J gene TRBJ2-7, with TRBD2 identical over 8 bases. The CDR3 is made up of 16 amino acids. Trimming at V came to 5 bases and at J to 4 bases, leaving 13 bases not matched to a gene. CDR1 and CDR2 (germline): SGHAT, FQNNGV.

This clonotype came up many times. The rearrangement joins TRBV2 to TRBJ2-1, with TRBD2 matching over 9 bases. The CDR3 has 14 residues. Germline CDR1 reads SNHLY; CDR2 reads FYNNEI. With V trimmed by 4 bases and J by 6 bases, 4 bases remained unmatched. The CDR3 region is CASSGAGGRNEQFF. Here the CDR3 DNA reads TGTGCCAGCAGTGGCGCGGGAGGGCGCAATGAGCAGTTCTTC. The full variable domain, rest sourced from reference TRBV2 and TRBJ2-1, is EPEVTQTPSHQVTQMGQEVILRCVPISNHLYFYWYRQILGQKVEFLVSFYNNEISEKSEIFDDQFSVERPDGSNFTLKIRSTKLEDSAMYFCASSGAGGRNEQFFGPGTRLTVL.

The rearrangement joins TRBV20-1 to TRBJ1-5, with D perhaps matching TRBD1 (5 bases). CDR3 length: 15 amino acids. From germline, CDR1 is DFQATT and CDR2 SNEGSKA (reference sequence). Trimming shortened V by 0 bases and J by 6 bases, and 15 bases separated the two germline ends. The CDR3 DNA follows: TGCAGTGCTAGAGACAGGGACCAAGCAGGTCAGCCCCAGCATTTT. It specifies CSARDRDQAGQPQHF.

The chain links TRBV29-1 to TRBJ2-3; the D gene could be TRBD1 or TRBD2 (5 bases each). In germline, CDR1 is SQVTM, CDR2 ANQGSEA. The CDR3 extends over 14 amino acids. Trimming removed 8 bases from V and 4 bases from J, with 19 bases in between. CDR3 in DNA: TGCAGCCTTCGGGTAGGGGAGACACCAGATACGCAGTATTTT. This sequence encodes CSLRVGETPDTQYF.

The J gene is TRBJ2-7, the V gene TRBV19, with D perhaps matching TRBD1 or TRBD2 (5 bases each). Germline CDR1 reads LNHDA; CDR2 reads SQIVND (reference sequence). This CDR3 is 13 amino acids long. V gave up 11 bases and J gave up 5 bases, with 19 bases separating them. The CDR3 is CASAPTRGNEQYF. The CDR3 DNA reads as TGTGCCTCAGCTCCGACCCGGGGCAACGAGCAGTACTTC.

In its sample, this clonotype was seen many times. Since a much larger clone is just one base distant, this may be a read error. This chain connects TRBV5-1 to TRBJ1-5; 9 nucleotides match TRBD1. Germline V gene data show CDR1 as SGHRS and CDR2 as YFSETQ. With V trimmed by 2 bases and J by 6 bases, 12 bases remained unmatched. The CDR3 sequence is 17 residues long. The CDR3 bases are TGCGCCAGCAGCTTAGGACCGGAACAGGGGGCGGTTCAGCCCCAGCATTTT. Its protein product is CASSLGPEQGAVQPQHF. The complete variable domain, with remaining parts taken from reference TRBV5-1 and TRBJ1-5, reads KAGVTQTPRYLIKTRGQQVTLSCSPISGHRSVSWYQQTPGQGLQFLFEYFSETQRNKGNFPGRFSGRQFSNSRSEMNVSTLELGDSALYLCASSLGPEQGAVQPQHFGDGTRLSIL.

This clonotype was picked up many times. As DNA, the CDR3 is TGCAGTGCTACCTCCACAGGGGAGGCCCAGTACTTC. Its protein product is CSATSTGEAQYF. The rearrangement joins TRBV20-1 to TRBJ2-5, with a possible D match to TRBD1 (7 bases). The CDR3 covers 12 residues. V dropped 4 bases and J dropped 9 bases, with 15 bases sitting between them. CDR1 is DFQATT and CDR2 is SNEGSKA in the germline V gene (reference sequence).

In this sample, this clonotype turned up a few times. The chain has TRBV25-1 and TRBJ1-3; D is unclear. Looked up from germline, CDR1 is MGHDK and CDR2 is SYGVNS. This CDR3 is 14 amino acids long. V was shortened by 8 bases and J by 2 bases, with 13 bases between the two germline ends. This CDR3 is CASLRSRAGNTIYF. The CDR3 coding sequence is TGTGCCAGCCTAAGGTCAAGGGCTGGAAACACCATATATTTT.

This clonotype was detected ten times or more. The chain has TRBV12-3 or TRBV12-4 and TRBJ1-5; TRBD1 matches 11 bases. The J segment lost 7 bases and the V segment lost 6 bases, leaving 5 bases of the junction unmatched. This CDR3 spans 14 amino acids. CDR3 amino acids: CASRSGTGGQPQHF. The DNA of the CDR3 is TGTGCCAGCAGGTCCGGGACAGGGGGACAGCCCCAGCATTTT.

This clonotype was counted a few times. The rearrangement links TRBV11-2 to TRBJ1-2, with D uncertain. Germline V lookup: CDR1 SGHAT, CDR2 FQNNGV. CDR3 size: 13 residues. Between the trimmed V and J ends, which lost 6 bases and 8 bases, there was a span of 16 bases. The CDR3 region is CASSPSVASGYTF. CDR3 bases: TGTGCCAGCAGTCCCTCAGTGGCGTCAGGCTACACCTTC.

The V and J genes are TRBV7-9 and TRBJ1-2; D remains unclear. V lost 8 bases and J 1 base, leaving 14 bases between the germline ends. Germline CDR1 SEHNR, CDR2 FQNEAQ (reference sequence). The CDR3 covers 14 residues. The CDR3: CASGIRTHNYGYTF. The DNA for the CDR3 is TGTGCCAGCGGAATTAGGACCCATAACTATGGCTACACCTTC.

Notes on this clonotype: The junction and the germline gene differ at one end; a read error may be behind it. This chain uses TRBV2 with TRBJ1-5; TRBD1 aligns across 11 bases. The length of the CDR3 is 15 residues. The germline CDR1 and CDR2 sequences are SNHLY and FYNNEI. As DNA, the CDR3 is TGTTCCAGCAGTGAAGGGACAGGGGGTGGGAGGCCCCAGCATTTT. Encoded protein: CSSSEGTGGGRPQHF. The full variable domain, completed using reference TRBV2 and TRBJ1-5, is EPEVTQTPSHQVTQMGQEVILRCVPISNHLYFYWYRQILGQKVEFLVSFYNNEISEKSEIFDDQFSVERPDGSNFTLKIRSTKLEDSAMYFCSSSEGTGGGRPQHFGDGTRLSIL.

This clonotype was counted many times. V usage is TRBV12-3 or TRBV12-4 and J usage is TRBJ2-1; D ambiguous. V was clipped by 3 bases and J by 2 bases, with 8 bases between them. The CDR3 covers 14 residues. In nucleotides, the CDR3 is TGTGCCAGCAGTTTTCCCGGAACCTACAATGAGCAGTTCTTC. Its translation is CASSFPGTYNEQFF.

The CDR3 reads CASSPLSGQTGEETQYF. CDR3 DNA sequence: TGTGCCAGCTCACCCCTATCGGGACAGACAGGCGAAGAGACCCAGTACTTC. J is TRBJ2-5 and V is TRBV18; 7 bases map to TRBD1. The germline gives CDR1 KGHSH, CDR2 LQKENI. V lost 3 bases, J lost 3 bases, and 13 bases stayed unmatched. CDR3 length: 17 residues.

This clonotype showed up many times. This rearrangement joins TRBV28 to TRBJ1-6, with D maybe TRBD1 (6 bases). V lost 6 bases to trimming and J lost 3 bases, with 9 bases between them. Looked up from germline, CDR1 is MDHEN and CDR2 is SYDVKM. The CDR3 contains 14 residues. The CDR3 DNA follows: TGTGCCAGCAGGGCGGACAGCTATAATTCACCCCTCCACTTT. Its protein is CASRADSYNSPLHF.

This clonotype was seen more than once but under ten times. J is TRBJ1-2 and V is TRBV27; the D gene is possibly TRBD1 (5 bases). V shed 2 bases and J shed 7 bases, with 17 bases lying between them. Germline CDR1 is MNHEY and CDR2 is SMNVEV (reference sequence). This CDR3 is built from 15 residues. CDR3 DNA sequence: TGTGCCAGCAGTTTAGCGGTGAGGCAGGGAGGTGGCTACACCTTC. Amino acids: CASSLAVRQGGGYTF.

This clonotype has ten or more counts. The rearrangement uses TRBV12-3 or TRBV12-4 and TRBJ2-6; D may be TRBD2 (5 bases). There are 16 residues in the CDR3. The germline V and J ends were trimmed by 6 bases and 3 bases, with 15 bases remaining between them. CDR3 bases: TGTGCCAGCAGGAGTCGGACTTCAGGTGGGGCCAACGTCCTGACTTTC. Residues: CASRSRTSGGANVLTF.

This clonotype has ten or more counts. The CDR3 sequence: CASSQGSSYNSPLHF. The CDR3 region has the DNA TGTGCCAGCAGTCAGGGTAGCTCCTATAATTCACCCCTCCACTTT. This chain links TRBV28 with TRBJ1-6; D perhaps matches TRBD1 (5 bases). The CDR3 is 15 amino acids. V was pared by 5 bases and J by 0 bases, with 8 bases between. CDR1 is MDHEN and CDR2 is SYDVKM in the germline V gene.